These 29 T cell receptor beta chains came from one sample sequenced in a study of cytomegalovirus exposure and HLA in healthy donors. The study ran its PCR with 60 Vbeta and 13 Jbeta primers. This table comes from immunoSEQ multiplex PCR, and its TCRdb copy is limited to in-frame clones, with some not included. This sample has some 200,000 clones, with roughly 85% found just once. Sequenced: PBMCs. These TCRs come from a young woman in good health and CMV-seronegative.

CDR3 nucleotide sequence: TGTGCCAGCTCACTCGGACAGGGTGGTTCCGAGCAGTACGTC. It yields the protein CASSLGQGGSEQYV. The genes are TRBV18 and TRBJ2-7, with TRBD1 matching over 8 bases. The ends lost 4 bases at V and 6 bases at J; junction bases unmatched: 8. The CDR3 runs 14 residues. The germline V gene encodes CDR1 KGHSH and CDR2 LQKENI.

DNA for the CDR3: TGTGCCAGCAGTTTGACACATTCGAACACCGGGGAGCTGTTTTTT. Translated, it gives CASSLTHSNTGELFF. The V and J genes are TRBV27 and TRBJ2-2, with D unclear. Trimming stripped 3 bases from V and 0 bases from J, with 8 bases between. Germline CDR1 and CDR2: MNHEY and SMNVEV (reference sequence). The CDR3 sequence is 15 residues long.

The V gene is TRBV6-6, the J gene TRBJ1-5; possibly TRBD1 for D (6 bases). CDR1 and CDR2 (germline): MNHNY, SVGAGI (reference sequence). The CDR3 loop spans 15 amino acids. V gave up 3 bases and J gave up 6 bases, with 15 bases separating them. The CDR3 loop is CASSYGGGRGQPQHF. CDR3 nucleotides: TGTGCCAGCAGTTATGGCGGGGGGCGAGGTCAGCCCCAGCATTTT.

Only one count was recorded for this clone. This chain joins TRBV12-5 and TRBJ2-1; 9 nucleotides line up with TRBD2. This CDR3 has 15 residues. Germline assignment: CDR1 LGHNT and CDR2 FRNRAP. Trimming at V came to 1 base and at J to 4 bases, leaving 2 bases not matched to a gene. This CDR3 is CASGLGTSEYNEQFF. CDR3 nucleotide sequence: TGTGCTAGTGGTTTGGGGACTAGCGAGTACAATGAGCAGTTCTTC. Full variable domain (rest looked up from reference TRBV12-5 and TRBJ2-1): DARVTQTPRHKVTEMGQEVTMRCQPILGHNTVFWYRQTMMQGLELLAYFRNRAPLDDSGMPKDRFSAEMPDATLATLKIQPSEPRDSAVYFCASGLGTSEYNEQFFGPGTRLTVL.

This sequence joins TRBV30 and TRBJ1-2; TRBD1 agrees at 8 bases. Germline V gene sequence: CDR1 GTSNPN, CDR2 SVGIG (reference sequence). The CDR3 consists of 16 residues. V dropped 1 base and J dropped 4; count of bases not matched to a gene: 11. Here the CDR3 DNA reads TGTGCCTGGAGTGCAGGACAGGGAGTCGGGCGCTATGGCTACACCTTC. It codes for CAWSAGQGVGRYGYTF.

The chain uses TRBV19 and TRBJ2-5, with 9 bases fitting TRBD1. V was pared by 5 bases and J by 0 bases, with 4 bases of the junction left unmatched. The CDR3 runs 15 residues. CDR1 is LNHDA, CDR2 SQIVND, per germline (reference sequence). Here the CDR3 reads CASSVGQGYQETQYF. CDR3 nucleotide sequence: TGTGCCAGTAGTGTCGGACAGGGGTACCAAGAGACCCAGTACTTC.

V gene TRBV19 combines with J gene TRBJ1-5, with D unclear. V lost 5 bases to trimming and J lost 2 bases, with 16 bases between them. The CDR3 has 16 residues. Germline V gene data show CDR1 as LNHDA and CDR2 as SQIVND (reference sequence). The DNA of the CDR3 is TGTGCCAGTAGTCAGATCGCGGGGAAGGGCAATCAGCCCCAGCATTTT. Protein product: CASSQIAGKGNQPQHF.

This chain connects TRBV5-1 to TRBJ1-3; D unresolved. The germline CDR1 and CDR2 sequences are SGHRS and YFSETQ. The V end lost 3 bases, the J end lost 1 base, and 8 bases lay between the germline ends. The CDR3 has 14 residues. Here the CDR3 reads CASSSPESGNTIYF. CDR3 nucleotides: TGCGCCAGCAGCTCGCCCGAGTCTGGAAACACCATATATTTT.

The chain recombines TRBV11-3 with TRBJ2-1, with TRBD1 matching over 7 bases. Germline trimming cut 5 bases from V and 0 bases from J; bases unmatched to any gene: 4. Per germline, CDR1 SGHNT and CDR2 YENEEA. The CDR3 sequence is 15 residues long. The CDR3, as DNA: TGTGCCAGCAGCGGCCACAGGGGCTCCTACAATGAGCAGTTCTTC. Encoded protein: CASSGHRGSYNEQFF.

This clone was recorded only once. The chain links TRBV4-1 to TRBJ2-2; TRBD1 aligns across 8 bases. The germline gives CDR1 MGHRA, CDR2 YSYEKL. The CDR3 extends over 14 amino acids. V shed 6 bases and J 4 bases; nucleotides not matched to a gene: 4. The CDR3 loop is CASRTGEGTGELFF. The DNA for the CDR3 is TGCGCCAGCAGGACAGGGGAAGGCACCGGGGAGCTGTTTTTT.

The chain links TRBV6-1 to TRBJ1-6; unclear D gene. The CDR3 is 16 residues long. Germline V CDR1 and CDR2: MNHNS, SASEGT. Trimming removed 2 bases from V and 0 bases from J, with 8 bases in between. CDR3 in DNA: TGTGCCAGCAGTGAATCATGGAGCTCCTATAATTCACCCCTCCACTTT. As protein: CASSESWSSYNSPLHF.

J is TRBJ2-1 and V is TRBV4-3; 9 nucleotides agree with TRBD2. Germline V gives CDR1 LGHNA, CDR2 YSLEER. V trimming: 1 base; J trimming: 9 bases; junction bases outside the gene matches: 10. This CDR3 is built from 16 residues. In DNA form, the CDR3 reads TGCGCCAGCAGCCAAGTAGGGGGCGGGAGGGTGGGTGAGCAGTTCTTC. Amino acids: CASSQVGGGRVGEQFF.

J is TRBJ2-2 and V is TRBV15; the match to TRBD2 covers 9 bases. Germline CDR1 and CDR2: LNHNV and YYDKDF (reference sequence). The CDR3 spans 18 residues. J lost 4 bases, V lost 0 bases, and 9 bases had no gene match. CDR3 amino acids: CATSRDRAGGPVTGELFF. CDR3 DNA: TGTGCCACCAGCAGAGATAGGGCGGGAGGGCCGGTCACCGGGGAGCTGTTTTTT.

For the CDR3, the DNA is TGTGCCAGCAGGGGGACAGGGCAGGAGACCCAGTACTTC. Amino acid sequence: CASRGTGQETQYF. The V and J genes are TRBV28 and TRBJ2-5, with TRBD1 matching over 9 bases. The V gene's germline CDR1 is MDHEN and CDR2 SYDVKM. The CDR3 totals 13 residues. J gave up 5 bases and V 6 bases, and 4 bases lay outside the gene matches.

This clone was counted ten times or more. The chain carries TRBV6-5 and TRBJ1-1, with 10 bases lining up with TRBD1. This CDR3 region has 15 residues. Per germline, CDR1 MNHEY and CDR2 SVGAGI. Germline trimming cut 6 bases from V and 4 bases from J; bases unmatched to any gene: 8. The CDR3 is CASRETGGWGTEAFF. The CDR3 coding sequence is TGTGCCAGCAGAGAGACAGGGGGCTGGGGCACTGAAGCTTTCTTT.

The V gene is TRBV27, the J gene TRBJ2-5; TRBD1 agrees at 8 bases. V lost 3 bases to trimming and J lost 5 bases; unmatched junction nucleotides: 5. Germline CDR1 is MNHEY and CDR2 is SMNVEV (reference sequence). This CDR3 is built from 14 residues. Written as DNA, the CDR3 is TGTGCCAGCAGTTTCAGGGGGCTTGGGGAGACCCAGTACTTC. It translates to CASSFRGLGETQYF.

Details on this clone: Within the sample, other DNA sequences also encode this same CDR3. The rearrangement uses TRBV11-3 and TRBJ1-1; D is unresolved. Deletions cut 5 bases from V and 8 bases from J, with 21 bases between. The CDR3 has 15 residues. Germline CDR1 reads SGHNT; CDR2 reads YENEEA. The CDR3 nucleotides are TGTGCCAGCAGCGGCTACTCGGGTCGCAGCCGCGAAGCTTTCTTT. Translating it yields CASSGYSGRSREAFF.

This chain links TRBV7-2 with TRBJ2-3, with 13 bases lining up with TRBD2. The CDR3 is 19 residues long. The germline CDR1 and CDR2 sequences are SGHTA and FQGNSA. J gave up 0 bases and V 5 bases, and 11 bases lay outside the gene matches. CDR3 sequence (DNA): TGTGCCAGCAGCGAAGGGACTAGCGGGGCCCCCGGCAGCACAGATACGCAGTATTTT. Protein product: CASSEGTSGAPGSTDTQYF.

The gene calls are TRBV6-1 and TRBJ1-2, with TRBD1 as a possible D gene (6 bases). The CDR3 loop spans 12 amino acids. Trimming took off 6 bases at V and 7 bases at J, with 12 bases between the two ends. The germline V gene encodes CDR1 MNHNS and CDR2 SASEGT. In nucleotides, the CDR3 is TGTGCCAGCAGCCCAGGGGCTCGTGGCTACACCTTC. It encodes CASSPGARGYTF.

This clone occurred once. The rearrangement links TRBV29-1 to TRBJ2-3; D is uncertain. Germline CDR1 and CDR2: SQVTM and ANQGSEA. There are 15 residues in the CDR3. V lost 1 base and J lost 1, with 12 bases in between. The CDR3 reads CSVEAVELGTDTQYF. In DNA form, the CDR3 reads TGCAGCGTTGAAGCGGTGGAGCTGGGCACAGATACGCAGTATTTT.

Only one count was recorded for this clone. The chain has TRBV28 and TRBJ2-7, with TRBD1 matching over 7 bases. The CDR3 has 16 residues. V shed 5 bases, J shed 1 base, and the junction held 11 bases outside the gene matches. Germline V gene lookup returns CDR1 MDHEN and CDR2 SYDVKM. CDR3 loop: CASSLAVDRVSYEQYF. For the CDR3, the DNA is TGTGCCAGCAGTCTCGCTGTAGACAGGGTGTCCTACGAGCAGTACTTC.

V usage is TRBV5-4 and J usage is TRBJ2-7; 8 bases match TRBD2. CDR1 is SGHNT, CDR2 YYREEE, per germline (reference sequence). With 1 base clipped from V and 1 base from J, the junction kept 4 bases outside the gene matches. This CDR3 is 15 amino acids long. This CDR3 is CASSLMSSGSYEQYF. In DNA form, the CDR3 reads TGTGCCAGCAGCTTGATGTCTAGCGGGTCCTACGAGCAGTACTTC.

V gene TRBV6-5 combines with J gene TRBJ1-2; no clear D gene. With 6 bases removed from V and 8 bases from J, the gap between germline ends came to 10 bases. Germline-derived CDR1 and CDR2 are MNHEY and SVGAGI. The CDR3 extends over 11 amino acids. Written as DNA, the CDR3 is TGTGCCAGCAGAAGAGGTGGGGGCTACACCTTC. Amino acids: CASRRGGGYTF.

The rearrangement uses TRBV29-1 and TRBJ1-1; possibly TRBD1 for D (6 bases). The V gene's germline CDR1 is SQVTM and CDR2 ANQGSEA. V lost 1 base, J lost 5 bases, and 11 bases lay in between. CDR3 length: 13 amino acids. CDR3 protein: CSVEGEGVTEAFF. The CDR3 DNA reads TGCAGCGTTGAAGGGGAGGGGGTTACTGAAGCTTTCTTT.

The chain combines TRBV19 with TRBJ2-7, with D perhaps TRBD1 (6 bases). The germline V gene encodes CDR1 LNHDA and CDR2 SQIVND (reference sequence). Trimming cost V 2 bases and J 3 bases, with 14 bases left between them. The CDR3 runs 15 residues. The CDR3: CASSIQTGKNYEQYF. The CDR3 DNA reads TGTGCCAGTAGTATACAAACAGGGAAAAACTACGAGCAGTACTTC.

J is TRBJ2-1 and V is TRBV4-3, with a tentative D call TRBD1 (5 bases). The germline V and J ends were trimmed by 1 base and 0 bases, with 10 bases remaining between them. The CDR3 covers 16 residues. Germline V lookup: CDR1 LGHNA, CDR2 YSLEER. CDR3 amino acids: CASSQALGASYNEQFF. The CDR3 coding sequence is TGCGCCAGCAGCCAAGCCCTAGGGGCCTCCTACAATGAGCAGTTCTTC.

V is TRBV30 and J is TRBJ2-1, with 10 bases identical to TRBD1. This CDR3 spans 15 amino acids. Germline assignment: CDR1 GTSNPN and CDR2 SVGIG (reference sequence). Trimming took 2 bases from V and 4 from J; bases not matched to a gene: 5. The CDR3 DNA reads TGTGCCTGGAGTCCAGGGACAGGGGTTTACAATGAGCAGTTCTTC. It yields the protein CAWSPGTGVYNEQFF.

The count of this clone is one. Its ends do not fully match the called genes, so a read error is possible. This chain joins TRBV4-3 and TRBJ2-1, with 14 bases fitting TRBD2. The length of the CDR3 is 13 residues. Germline assignment: CDR1 LGHNA and CDR2 YSLEER. This chain's CDR3 is CASSQETSGRGVF. Here the CDR3 DNA reads TGCGCCAGCAGCCAAGAGACTAGCGGGAGGGGAGTCTTC.

The chain has TRBV6-6 and TRBJ2-1; D perhaps matches TRBD2 (5 bases). In germline, CDR1 is MNHNY, CDR2 SVGAGI (reference sequence). The CDR3 consists of 13 residues. Trimming took off 2 bases at V and 15 bases at J, with 17 bases between the two ends. The CDR3 loop reads CASSYLETGLGFF. DNA of the CDR3: TGTGCCAGCAGTTACCTTGAAACTGGACTGGGGTTCTTC.